The entry that follows covers one TCR beta chain sequence. Its antigen is not known. The data belong to a study of shared clonotypes between healthy human individuals. General study findings and limits: Collection of samples was limited to blood; tissue repertoires likely differ. The sharing of roughly 5% of naive CD4 clonotypes was seen across a few donors.

It was CD45RO-negative cells, positively selected for CCR7, that made up naive CD8 cells, with terminally differentiated effector memory CD45RA+ cells excluded. Each cell subset's genomic DNA was divided evenly among several immunoSEQ plates. TCRdb's table, derived via immunoSEQ multiplex PCR, lists solely in-frame clones and lacks some. The repertoire holds some 2,000,000 clones, with roughly 95% as singletons. The germline V gene encodes CDR1 SGHTA and CDR2 FQGNSA. This CDR3 comprises 17 residues. Trimming stripped 5 bases from V and 7 bases from J, with 26 bases between. This TCR was sampled from a man aged 18 to 29 in good health. This chain connects TRBV7-2 to TRBJ2-5, with D possibly called TRBD1 or TRBD2 (5 bases each). Sequences were obtained from naive CD8+ T cells sorted from blood. The CDR3: CASSPLRGERTPGTQYF. Written as DNA, the CDR3 is TGTGCCAGCAGCCCCTTGAGGGGAGAGCGGACCCCAGGGACCCAGTACTTC. Using reference TRBV7-2 and TRBJ2-5 for the parts outside the CDR3, the full variable domain is GAGVSQSPSNKVTEKGKDVELRCDPISGHTALYWYRQSLGQGLEFLIYFQGNSAPDKSGLPSDRFSAERTGGSVSTLTIQRTQQEDSAVYLCASSPLRGERTPGTQYFGPGTRLLVL.